Listed below are T cell receptor beta chains from one sample, sequenced in a study of T cells in Graves' hyperthyroidism and ophthalmopathy. TCRdb re-called the multiplex PCR reads through MiXCR, storing one row per CDR3 protein. This sample has some 620,000 distinct CDR3 sequences; 15% to 20% occur once, and the top ten carry approximately 3.9%. The sequenced sample was blood. Source of these receptors: a woman under 40 with Graves' hyperthyroidism. Both conserved end residues are part of each CDR3.

length	V	J	CDR3
14	TRBV30	TRBJ2-1	CAWSVGTADNEQFF
16	TRBV6-5	TRBJ2-3	CASSYGLAGFPDTQYF
14	TRBV11-1	TRBJ2-6	CASSLAGGANVLTF
13	TRBV5-1	TRBJ2-1	CASRREGRNEQFF
15	TRBV28	TRBJ2-1	CASSLEGDSYNEQFF
16	TRBV12-3/TRBV12-4	TRBJ2-5	CASSRNIAGATETQYF
13	TRBV20-1	TRBJ1-1	CSARKDWNTEAFF
14	TRBV15	TRBJ1-5	CATSRGGAYQPQHF
18	TRBV28	TRBJ2-7	CASSPDRLPGQEFYEQYF
13	TRBV5-1	TRBJ2-7	CASSLGGRNEQYF
13	TRBV6-5	TRBJ2-3	CASSYDLADTQYF